This TCR beta chain was sequenced for a study of blood T cell repertoires in COVID-19. Whole-study context: Samples came from the United States, Italy and Spain, spanning acute and convalescent COVID-19. Sources were T cells, B-cell-depleted T cells, or PBMCs; the material itself was cDNA or gDNA.

The CDR3 covers 18 residues. Germline CDR1 reads LNHNV; CDR2 reads YYDKDF (reference sequence). The V end lost 2 bases, the J end lost 0 bases, and 14 bases lay between the germline ends. How the authors handled the data: Reference gene primer amplification gave nucleated cell count estimates. Using immunoSEQ multiplex PCR, the repertoire was profiled, and TCRdb retains in-frame clones only, with some absent. D and trimming come from the DNA, and the V and J calls and clone size come from that table. Of 300,000 to 450,000 clones detected, roughly 85% appear once; the ten largest clones hold roughly 3.6%.

Specimen: peripheral blood. The receptor's source is a woman in her late teens or twenties with acute or convalescent COVID-19. This chain connects TRBV15 to TRBJ2-6; D ambiguous. CDR3 amino acids: CATSRTGRESSGANVLTF. The CDR3 nucleotides are TGTGCCACCAGCAGAACGGGTCGAGAATCCTCTGGGGCCAACGTCCTGACTTTC. Using reference TRBV15 and TRBJ2-6 for the parts outside the CDR3, the full variable domain is DAMVIQNPRYQVTQFGKPVTLSCSQTLNHNVMYWYQQKSSQAPKLLFHYYDKDFNNEADTPDNFQSRRPNTSFCFLDIRSPGLGDTAMYLCATSRTGRESSGANVLTFGAGSRLTVL.